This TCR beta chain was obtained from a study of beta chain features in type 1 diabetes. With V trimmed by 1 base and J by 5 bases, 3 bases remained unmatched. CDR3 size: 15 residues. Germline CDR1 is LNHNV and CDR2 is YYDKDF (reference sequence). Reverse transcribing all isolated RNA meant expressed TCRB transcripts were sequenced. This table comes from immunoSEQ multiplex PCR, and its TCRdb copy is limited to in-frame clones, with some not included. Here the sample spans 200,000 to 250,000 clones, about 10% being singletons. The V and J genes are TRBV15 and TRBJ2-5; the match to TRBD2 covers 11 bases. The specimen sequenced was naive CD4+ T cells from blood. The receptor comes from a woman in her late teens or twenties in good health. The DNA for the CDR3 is TGTGCCACCAGCAGAGCCAGGACTAGCGGGGAGACCCAGTACTTC. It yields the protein CATSRARTSGETQYF.